This TCR beta chain was identified in a study of CD8 T cells in ankylosing spondylitis. Study observations and caveats: Seemingly characteristic of ankylosing spondylitis blood was a TCR beta motif consisting of several highly homologous variants. Reportedly, disease-linked clones are significantly enriched in ankylosing spondylitis patients' matched synovial fluid.

The authors made TCR beta libraries by quantitative 5'-RACE with molecular barcodes. TCRdb independently ran MiXCR on the 5' RACE reads; one entry per CDR3 protein. Of just over 300,000 distinct CDR3 sequences in the sample, 20% were seen once. As for this clonotype: As yet, its antigen is unknown.

The sequence came from a female donor with ankylosing spondylitis or in good health (not recorded which). The specimen was blood, either unsorted or a sorted T cell fraction (not recorded which).

The CDR3 loop is CASRVSSYNEQFF. The CDR3, as DNA: TGTGCCAGTCGAGTAAGCTCCTACAATGAGCAGTTCTTC. J is TRBJ2-1 and V is TRBV2, with D hard to call. Germline V gene sequence: CDR1 SNHLY, CDR2 FYNNEI. The CDR3 is 13 amino acids. Trimming took off 9 bases at V and 0 bases at J, with 9 bases between the two ends.